This T cell receptor (beta chain) was sequenced in a study of beta chain features in type 1 diabetes. The isolated RNA, all of it, was reverse transcribed, so expressed TCRB transcripts were what got sequenced. For naive, central memory and regulatory T cell samples, reads averaged approximately 3.9 million. Profiling relied on immunoSEQ multiplex PCR, and the TCRdb table lists in-frame clones only, not all of them. The sample records some 230,000 clones, 9.6% being singletons. CDR3 size: 11 residues. J was trimmed by 3 bases and V by 7 bases; bases with no gene match: 2. The V gene's germline CDR1 is SQVTM and CDR2 ANQGSEA. A CD45RO/CCR7/CD25/CD127/CD95/CD27 panel sorted naive, central memory, regulatory and stem cell-like memory CD4+ cells. Overall study findings and caveats: When VDJ junctions were examined, type 1 diabetes patients showed fewer insertions and more deletions. In the patient group, naive, central memory and Treg TCRB repertoires seemed more alike than in the healthy donor group.

This clone was counted between two and nine times. Its antigen is unknown. Sequenced sample: naive CD4+ T cells from blood. This chain joins TRBV29-1 and TRBJ2-7; 8 nucleotides agree with TRBD2. The receptor comes from a woman between 18 and 30 years old in good health. CDR3 sequence (DNA): TGCAGCGCCGGGGGGGGCTACGAGCAGTACTTC. Residues: CSAGGGYEQYF.